Detailed here is one T cell receptor beta chain. Its antigen is as yet unknown. In germline, CDR1 is LGHNA, CDR2 YSLEER. This CDR3 contains 15 residues. V lost 0 bases and J 3 bases, leaving 12 bases between the germline ends. The data originate from a study of cytomegalovirus exposure and HLA in healthy donors. Study at large: The platform used for the roughly 130 validation repertoires matched that of the approximately 670 first-cohort repertoires, a later analysis reported.

Some clones are missing from TCRdb's copy, which holds only in-frame ones; the method was immunoSEQ multiplex PCR. This table has 97,000 or so clones, less than 95% appearing once. Whole-study findings and limits: TCR clusters originating in the first cohort tended to co-occur in the roughly 110 validation repertoires, according to a later analysis. Reports indicated that the classifier achieved high specificity and sensitivity in diagnosing cytomegalovirus status.

This TCR was sampled from a woman aged 18-35 years in good health and CMV-seronegative. The sequenced material came from PBMCs. This chain connects TRBV4-3 to TRBJ2-7; D is possibly TRBD2 (6 bases). CDR3 DNA sequence: TGCGCCAGCAGCCAAGATCGGCTGGGGGGCTACGAGCAGTACTTC. Translating it yields CASSQDRLGGYEQYF.